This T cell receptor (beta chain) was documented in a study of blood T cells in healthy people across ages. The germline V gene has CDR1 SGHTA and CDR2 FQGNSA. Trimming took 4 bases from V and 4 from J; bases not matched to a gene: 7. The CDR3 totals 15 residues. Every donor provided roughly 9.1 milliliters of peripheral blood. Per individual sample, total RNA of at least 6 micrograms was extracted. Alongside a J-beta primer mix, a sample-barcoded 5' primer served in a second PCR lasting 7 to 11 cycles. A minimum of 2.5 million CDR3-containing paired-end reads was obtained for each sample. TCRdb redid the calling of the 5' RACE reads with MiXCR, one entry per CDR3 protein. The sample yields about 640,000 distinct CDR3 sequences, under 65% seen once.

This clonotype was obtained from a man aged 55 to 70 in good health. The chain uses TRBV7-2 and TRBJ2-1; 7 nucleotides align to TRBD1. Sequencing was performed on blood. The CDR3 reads CASSSSGTAYNEQFF. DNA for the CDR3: TGTGCCAGCAGCTCTTCCGGGACAGCGTACAATGAGCAGTTCTTC. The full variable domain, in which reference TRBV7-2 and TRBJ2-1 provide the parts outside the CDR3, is GAGVSQSPSNKVTEKGKDVELRCDPISGHTALYWYRQSLGQGLEFLIYFQGNSAPDKSGLPSDRFSAERTGGSVSTLTIQRTQQEDSAVYLCASSSSGTAYNEQFFGPGTRLTVL.